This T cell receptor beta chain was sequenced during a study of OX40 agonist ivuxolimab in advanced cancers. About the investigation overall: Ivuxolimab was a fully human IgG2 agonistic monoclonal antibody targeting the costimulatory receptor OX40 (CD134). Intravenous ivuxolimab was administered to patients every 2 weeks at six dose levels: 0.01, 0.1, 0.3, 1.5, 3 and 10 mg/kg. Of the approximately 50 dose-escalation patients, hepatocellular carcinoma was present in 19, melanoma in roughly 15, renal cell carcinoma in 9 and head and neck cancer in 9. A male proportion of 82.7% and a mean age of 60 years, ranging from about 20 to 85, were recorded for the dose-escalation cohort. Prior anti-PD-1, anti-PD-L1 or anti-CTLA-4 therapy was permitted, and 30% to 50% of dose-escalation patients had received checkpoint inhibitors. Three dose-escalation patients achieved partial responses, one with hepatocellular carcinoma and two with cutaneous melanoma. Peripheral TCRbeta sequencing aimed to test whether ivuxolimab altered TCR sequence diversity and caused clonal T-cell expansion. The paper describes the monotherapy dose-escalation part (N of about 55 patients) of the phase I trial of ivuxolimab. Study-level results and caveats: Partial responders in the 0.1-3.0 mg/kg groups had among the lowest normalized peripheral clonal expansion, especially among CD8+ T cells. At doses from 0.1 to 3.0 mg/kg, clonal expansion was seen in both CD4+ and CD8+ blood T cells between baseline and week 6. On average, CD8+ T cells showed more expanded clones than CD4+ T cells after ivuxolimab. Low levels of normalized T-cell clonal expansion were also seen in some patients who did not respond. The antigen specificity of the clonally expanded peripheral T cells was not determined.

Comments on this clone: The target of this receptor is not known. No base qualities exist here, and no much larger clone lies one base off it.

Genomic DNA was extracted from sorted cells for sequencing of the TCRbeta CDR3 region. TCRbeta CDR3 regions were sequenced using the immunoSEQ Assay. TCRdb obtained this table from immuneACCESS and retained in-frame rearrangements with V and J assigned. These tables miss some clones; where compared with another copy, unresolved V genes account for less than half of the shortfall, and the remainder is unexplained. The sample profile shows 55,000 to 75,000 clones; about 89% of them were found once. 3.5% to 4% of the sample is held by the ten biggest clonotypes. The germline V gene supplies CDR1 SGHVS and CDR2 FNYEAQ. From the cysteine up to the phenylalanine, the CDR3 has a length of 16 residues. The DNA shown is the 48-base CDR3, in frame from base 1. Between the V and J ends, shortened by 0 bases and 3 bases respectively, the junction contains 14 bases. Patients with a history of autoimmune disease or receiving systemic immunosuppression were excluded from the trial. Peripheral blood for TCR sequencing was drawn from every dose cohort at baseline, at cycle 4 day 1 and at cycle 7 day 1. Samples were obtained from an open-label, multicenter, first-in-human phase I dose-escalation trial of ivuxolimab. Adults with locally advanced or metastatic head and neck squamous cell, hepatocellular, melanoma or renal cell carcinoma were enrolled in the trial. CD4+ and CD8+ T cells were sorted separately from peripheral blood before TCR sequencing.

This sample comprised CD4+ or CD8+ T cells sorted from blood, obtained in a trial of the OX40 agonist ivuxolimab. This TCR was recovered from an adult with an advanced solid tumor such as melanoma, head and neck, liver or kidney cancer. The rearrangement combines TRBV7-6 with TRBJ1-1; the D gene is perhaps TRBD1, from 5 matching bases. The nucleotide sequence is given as TGTGCCAGCAGCTTAGCGGAGGGGAAAACTTACACTGAAGCTTTCTTT. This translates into CASSLAEGKTYTEAFF.